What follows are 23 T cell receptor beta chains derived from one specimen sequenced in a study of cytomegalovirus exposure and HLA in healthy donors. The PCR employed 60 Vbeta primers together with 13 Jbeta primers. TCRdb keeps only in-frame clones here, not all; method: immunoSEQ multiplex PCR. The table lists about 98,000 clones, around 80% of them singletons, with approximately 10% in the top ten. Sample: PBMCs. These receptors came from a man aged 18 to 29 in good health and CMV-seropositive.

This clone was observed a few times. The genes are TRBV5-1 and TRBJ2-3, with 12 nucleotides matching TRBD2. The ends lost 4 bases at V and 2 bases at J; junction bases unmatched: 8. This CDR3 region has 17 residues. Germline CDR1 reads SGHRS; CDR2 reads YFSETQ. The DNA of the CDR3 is TGCGCCAGCAGCCCTGGACTAGCGGGGACAACCACAGATACGCAGTATTTT. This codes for CASSPGLAGTTTDTQYF.

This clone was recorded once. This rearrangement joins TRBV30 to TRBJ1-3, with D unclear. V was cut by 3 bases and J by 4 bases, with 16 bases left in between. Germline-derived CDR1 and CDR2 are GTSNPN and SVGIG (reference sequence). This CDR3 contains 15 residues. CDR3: CAWSLKGIAGNTIYF. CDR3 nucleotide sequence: TGTGCCTGGAGCCTCAAAGGGATAGCGGGAAACACCATATATTTT.

The CDR3 DNA is TGTGCCAGCAGTTTATCTTCAGGGGGAAGGACTGAAGCTTTCTTT. Translated, it gives CASSLSSGGRTEAFF. V is TRBV28 and J is TRBJ1-1, with 7 bases identical to TRBD1. The CDR3 contains 15 residues. V dropped 1 base and J dropped 5; count of bases not matched to a gene: 7. The germline gives CDR1 MDHEN, CDR2 SYDVKM.

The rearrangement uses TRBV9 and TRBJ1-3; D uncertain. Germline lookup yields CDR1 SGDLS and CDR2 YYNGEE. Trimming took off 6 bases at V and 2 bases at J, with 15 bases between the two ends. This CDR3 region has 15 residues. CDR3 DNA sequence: TGTGCCAGCACCCCTTCCAGCGGGACTGGAAACACCATATATTTT. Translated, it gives CASTPSSGTGNTIYF.

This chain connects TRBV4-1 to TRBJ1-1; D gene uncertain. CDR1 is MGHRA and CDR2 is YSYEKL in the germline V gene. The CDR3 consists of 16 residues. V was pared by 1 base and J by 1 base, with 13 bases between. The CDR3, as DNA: TGCGCCAGCAGCCAAGTGAAATCGCGGAGGAACACTGAAGCTTTCTTT. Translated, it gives CASSQVKSRRNTEAFF.

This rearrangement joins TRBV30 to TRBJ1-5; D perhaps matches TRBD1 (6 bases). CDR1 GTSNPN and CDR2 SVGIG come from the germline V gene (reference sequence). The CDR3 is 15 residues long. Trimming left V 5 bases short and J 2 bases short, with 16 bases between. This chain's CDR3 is CAWSPRGRGNQPQHF. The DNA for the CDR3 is TGTGCCTGGTCTCCCAGGGGACGAGGCAATCAGCCCCAGCATTTT.

The CDR3 DNA follows: TGTGCCTCGACACCACTGGAACAACTGGAGACCCAGTACTTC. This translates into CASTPLEQLETQYF. The J gene is TRBJ2-5, the V gene TRBV2; D gene uncertain. Trimming took off 11 bases at V and 5 bases at J, with 21 bases between the two ends. Germline values: CDR1 SNHLY, CDR2 FYNNEI. CDR3 length: 14 residues. The whole variable domain, remainder taken from reference TRBV2 and TRBJ2-5, is EPEVTQTPSHQVTQMGQEVILRCVPISNHLYFYWYRQILGQKVEFLVSFYNNEISEKSEIFDDQFSVERPDGSNFTLKIRSTKLEDSAMYFCASTPLEQLETQYFGPGTRLLVL.

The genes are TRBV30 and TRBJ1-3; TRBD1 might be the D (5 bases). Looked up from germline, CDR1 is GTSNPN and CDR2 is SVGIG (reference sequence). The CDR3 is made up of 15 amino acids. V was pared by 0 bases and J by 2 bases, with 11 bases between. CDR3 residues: CAWSVDSATGNTIYF. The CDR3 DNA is TGTGCCTGGAGTGTCGACAGTGCAACTGGAAACACCATATATTTT.

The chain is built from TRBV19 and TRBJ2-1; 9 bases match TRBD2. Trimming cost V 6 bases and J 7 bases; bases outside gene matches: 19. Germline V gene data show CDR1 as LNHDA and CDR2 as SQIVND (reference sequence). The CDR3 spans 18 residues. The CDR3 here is CASRTETRAGGMVNEQFF. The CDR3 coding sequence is TGTGCCAGTAGAACAGAAACCCGAGCGGGGGGCATGGTTAATGAGCAGTTCTTC.

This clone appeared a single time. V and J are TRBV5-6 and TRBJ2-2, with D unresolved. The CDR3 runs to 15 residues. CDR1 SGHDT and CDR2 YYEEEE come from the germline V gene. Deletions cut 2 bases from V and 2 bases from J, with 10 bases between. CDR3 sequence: CASSFSTSNTGELFF. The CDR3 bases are TGTGCCAGCAGCTTTAGTACTTCCAACACCGGGGAGCTGTTTTTT.

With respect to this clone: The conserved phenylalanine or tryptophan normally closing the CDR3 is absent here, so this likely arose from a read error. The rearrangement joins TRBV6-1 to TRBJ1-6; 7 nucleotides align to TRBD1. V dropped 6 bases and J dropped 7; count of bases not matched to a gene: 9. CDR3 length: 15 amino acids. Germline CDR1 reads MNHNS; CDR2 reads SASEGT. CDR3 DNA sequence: TGTGCCAGCAGCCCGACAGGGTCGGGGAATTCACCCCTCCACGTT. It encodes CASSPTGSGNSPLHV.

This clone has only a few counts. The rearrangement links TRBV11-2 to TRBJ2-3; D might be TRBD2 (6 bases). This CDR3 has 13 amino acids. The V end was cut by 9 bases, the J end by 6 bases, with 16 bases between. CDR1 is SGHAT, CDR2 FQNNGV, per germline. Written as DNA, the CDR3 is TGTGCCAGTTTAGGACTCGGAGGGGATACGCAGTATTTT. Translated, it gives CASLGLGGDTQYF.

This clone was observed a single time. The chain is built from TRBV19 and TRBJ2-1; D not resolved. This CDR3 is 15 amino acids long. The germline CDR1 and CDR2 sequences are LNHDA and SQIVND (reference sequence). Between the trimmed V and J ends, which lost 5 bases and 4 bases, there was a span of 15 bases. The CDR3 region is CASSAPGPEYNEQFF. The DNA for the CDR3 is TGTGCCAGTAGTGCGCCGGGTCCAGAGTACAATGAGCAGTTCTTC.

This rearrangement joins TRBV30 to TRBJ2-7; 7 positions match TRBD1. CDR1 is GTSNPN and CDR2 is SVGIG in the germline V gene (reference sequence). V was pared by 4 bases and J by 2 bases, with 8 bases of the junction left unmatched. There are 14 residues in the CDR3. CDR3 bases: TGTGCCTGGACTATTAGGGGGCGTCCCTACGAGCAGTACTTC. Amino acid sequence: CAWTIRGRPYEQYF.

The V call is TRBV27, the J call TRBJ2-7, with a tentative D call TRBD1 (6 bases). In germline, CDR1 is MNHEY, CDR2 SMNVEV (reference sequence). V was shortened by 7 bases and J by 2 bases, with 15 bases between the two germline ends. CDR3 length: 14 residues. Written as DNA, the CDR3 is TGTGCCAGCAAATTGGACAGCGCTACCTACGAGCAGTACTTC. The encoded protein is CASKLDSATYEQYF.

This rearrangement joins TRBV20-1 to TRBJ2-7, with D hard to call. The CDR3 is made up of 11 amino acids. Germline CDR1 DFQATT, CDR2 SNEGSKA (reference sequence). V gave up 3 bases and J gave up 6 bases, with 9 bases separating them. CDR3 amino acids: CSASSSIEQYF. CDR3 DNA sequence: TGCAGTGCTAGTTCCTCTATCGAGCAGTACTTC.

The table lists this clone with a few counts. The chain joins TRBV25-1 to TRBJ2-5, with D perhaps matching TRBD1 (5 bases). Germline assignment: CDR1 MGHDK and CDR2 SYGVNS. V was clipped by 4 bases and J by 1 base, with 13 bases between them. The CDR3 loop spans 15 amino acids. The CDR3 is CASSVDSDLQETQYF. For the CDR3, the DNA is TGTGCCAGCAGTGTTGACAGCGACCTCCAAGAGACCCAGTACTTC.

CDR3 bases: TGTGCCAGCAGGACTGGGCGGGGGGGCACAGATACGCAGTATTTT. Its protein is CASRTGRGGTDTQYF. This sequence joins TRBV6-1 and TRBJ2-3; 8 positions agree with TRBD2. Germline V lookup: CDR1 MNHNS, CDR2 SASEGT. The length of the CDR3 is 15 residues. V shed 6 bases, J shed 1 base, and the junction held 6 bases outside the gene matches.

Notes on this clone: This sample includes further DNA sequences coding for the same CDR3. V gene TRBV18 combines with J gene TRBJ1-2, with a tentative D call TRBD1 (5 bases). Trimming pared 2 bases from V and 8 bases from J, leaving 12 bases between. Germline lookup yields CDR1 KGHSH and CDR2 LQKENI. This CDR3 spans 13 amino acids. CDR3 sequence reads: CASSPSDSRGYTF. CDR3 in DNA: TGTGCCAGCTCACCATCCGACAGTCGAGGCTACACCTTC.

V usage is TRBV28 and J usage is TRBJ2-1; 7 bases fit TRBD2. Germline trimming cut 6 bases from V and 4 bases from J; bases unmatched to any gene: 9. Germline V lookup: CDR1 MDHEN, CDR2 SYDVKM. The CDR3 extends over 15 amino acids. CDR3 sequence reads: CASRSPGLTYNEQFF. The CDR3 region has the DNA TGTGCCAGCAGATCCCCGGGACTAACATACAATGAGCAGTTCTTC.

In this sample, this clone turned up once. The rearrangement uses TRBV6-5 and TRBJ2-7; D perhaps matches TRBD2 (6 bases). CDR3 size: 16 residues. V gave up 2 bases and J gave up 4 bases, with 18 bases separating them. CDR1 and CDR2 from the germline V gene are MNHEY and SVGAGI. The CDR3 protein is CASSYSYRLDLYEQYF. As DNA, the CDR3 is TGTGCCAGCAGTTACAGTTATCGACTAGACCTGTACGAGCAGTACTTC.

CDR3: CASSFSAGADFYGYTF. The CDR3 coding sequence is TGTGCCAGCAGCTTTTCTGCAGGGGCCGACTTCTATGGCTACACCTTC. The chain is built from TRBV7-9 and TRBJ1-2; D perhaps matches TRBD1 (6 bases). Germline assignment: CDR1 SEHNR and CDR2 FQNEAQ (reference sequence). The CDR3 extends over 16 amino acids. The V end lost 3 bases, the J end lost 4 bases, and 18 bases lay between the germline ends.

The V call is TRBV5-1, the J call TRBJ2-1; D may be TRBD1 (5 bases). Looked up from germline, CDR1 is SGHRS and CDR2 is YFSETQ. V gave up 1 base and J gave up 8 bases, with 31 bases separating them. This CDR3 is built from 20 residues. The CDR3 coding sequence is TGCGCCAGCAGCTTGAGGGCTTTTGTGGGCAGGGTAGCTCCTGCGGATGAGCAGTTCTTC. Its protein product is CASSLRAFVGRVAPADEQFF.